The text below deals with one T cell receptor beta chain. A second PCR, run for roughly 7 to 11 cycles, used a sample-barcoded 5' primer plus a J-beta primer mix. TCRdb ran MiXCR on the 5' RACE reads and lists one entry per CDR3 protein. The repertoire has about 570,000 distinct CDR3 sequences, 27% of them found once; the top ten carry 18%. The CDR3 spans 12 residues. Unmatched junction bases numbered 4, after V lost 6 bases and J lost 8 bases. Germline CDR1 is MNHNS and CDR2 is SASEGT. This sample was taken from a study of blood T cells in healthy people across ages. The sample comprised blood. The sequence was obtained from a woman between 65 and 79 years old in good health. The gene calls are TRBV6-1 and TRBJ1-2, with TRBD1 matching 9 bases. In DNA form, the CDR3 reads TGTGCCAGCAGCGAGACAGGGGGAGGCTACACCTTC. This translates into CASSETGGGYTF.